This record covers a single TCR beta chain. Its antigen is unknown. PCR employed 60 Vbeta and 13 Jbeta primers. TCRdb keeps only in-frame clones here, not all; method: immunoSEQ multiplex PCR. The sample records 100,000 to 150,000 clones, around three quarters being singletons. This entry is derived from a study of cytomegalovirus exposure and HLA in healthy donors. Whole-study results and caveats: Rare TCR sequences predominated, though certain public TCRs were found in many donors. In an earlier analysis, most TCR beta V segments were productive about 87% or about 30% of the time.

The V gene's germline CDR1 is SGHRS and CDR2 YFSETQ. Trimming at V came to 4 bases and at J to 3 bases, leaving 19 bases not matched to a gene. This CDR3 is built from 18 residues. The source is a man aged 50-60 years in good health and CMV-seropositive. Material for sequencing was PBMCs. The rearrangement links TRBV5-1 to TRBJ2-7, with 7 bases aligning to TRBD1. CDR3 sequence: CASSPTLMYAGTDYEQYF. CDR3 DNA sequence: TGCGCCAGCAGCCCGACTCTAATGTATGCCGGGACAGACTACGAGCAGTACTTC.